These 14 T cell receptor beta chains share one sample of origin, sequenced in a study of breast tumors, draining lymph nodes, adjacent tissues. Samples came from axillary lymph nodes draining the breast cancer. TCRdb analysed the multiplex PCR reads with MiXCR anew, one entry per CDR3 protein. The sample includes about 300,000 distinct CDR3 sequences, about 30% of them seen just once. Material: axillary lymph node tissue. The receptors were sampled from a female donor with breast cancer. Some clones in this sample may be carry-over from other donors' samples.

The table lists this clonotype with many counts. The gene calls are TRBV28 and TRBJ1-5; no firm D call. Germline values: CDR1 MDHEN, CDR2 SYDVKM. V was pared by 3 bases and J by 6 bases, with 6 bases between. CDR3 length: 12 residues. CDR3 sequence (DNA): TGTGCCAGCAGTTTGGAGGTTCAGCCCCAGCATTTT. Amino acid sequence: CASSLEVQPQHF.

V gene TRBV27 combines with J gene TRBJ2-7; 7 nucleotides match TRBD1. Trimming removed 9 bases from V and 1 base from J; junction bases left unmatched: 6. Germline V gene data show CDR1 as MNHEY and CDR2 as SMNVEV (reference sequence). The CDR3 is 13 amino acids. The CDR3 sequence is CASTGTVSYEQYF. As DNA, the CDR3 is TGTGCCAGTACCGGGACAGTTTCCTACGAGCAGTACTTC.

This sequence joins TRBV9 and TRBJ2-2, with D possibly called TRBD1 or TRBD2 (5 bases each). CDR1 is SGDLS, CDR2 YYNGEE, per germline. V was clipped by 4 bases and J by 7 bases, with 14 bases between them. The CDR3 is 14 residues long. The CDR3 region has the DNA TGTGCCAGCAGCCCAAACGAGGGGAGCGGGGAGCTGTTTTTT. Translating gives CASSPNEGSGELFF.

V usage is TRBV6-5 and J usage is TRBJ2-7; a weak D match, TRBD1 (6 bases). The CDR3 has 14 amino acids. The germline gives CDR1 MNHEY, CDR2 SVGAGI. V was clipped by 2 bases and J by 0 bases, with 8 bases between them. The CDR3 DNA sequence: TGTGCCAGCAGTTACAGGGGGAGCTCCTACGAGCAGTACTTC. Translating it yields CASSYRGSSYEQYF.

In its sample, this clonotype was seen many times. This CDR3 reads CASSLRAESYNEQFF. DNA for the CDR3: TGTGCCAGCAGCTTACGGGCAGAGTCCTACAATGAGCAGTTCTTC. This chain joins TRBV11-2 and TRBJ2-1; the D is unclear. This CDR3 has 15 residues. Trimming took off 2 bases at V and 1 base at J, with 9 bases between the two ends. Germline values: CDR1 SGHAT, CDR2 FQNNGV. Supplemented by reference TRBV11-2 and TRBJ2-1, the full variable domain reads EAGVAQSPRYKIIEKRQSVAFWCNPISGHATLYWYQQILGQGPKLLIQFQNNGVVDDSQLPKDRFSAERLKGVDSTLKIQPAKLEDSAVYLCASSLRAESYNEQFFGPGTRLTVL.

This clonotype was picked up many times. The rearrangement links TRBV6-1 to TRBJ1-3; D may be TRBD1 (6 bases). The V gene lost 2 bases and the J gene lost 4 bases, with 12 bases spanning the gap. CDR1 is MNHNS and CDR2 is SASEGT in the germline V gene. This CDR3 has 15 residues. DNA for the CDR3: TGTGCCAGCAGTGAACAAAGGGGGGCCGGAAACACCATATATTTT. This translates into CASSEQRGAGNTIYF.

In this sample, this clonotype turned up many times. The gene calls are TRBV9 and TRBJ2-7; no definite D call. Between the trimmed V and J ends, which lost 4 bases and 4 bases, there was a span of 18 bases. The CDR3 has 15 residues. Germline values: CDR1 SGDLS, CDR2 YYNGEE. The CDR3 region has the DNA TGTGCCAGCAGCCCCCCGGCCCCAAGGGATTACGAGCAGTACTTC. This encodes CASSPPAPRDYEQYF.

This clonotype was seen repeatedly, ten times or more. This rearrangement joins TRBV7-2 to TRBJ1-5; D remains ambiguous. CDR3 size: 15 residues. Trimming removed 6 bases at V and 1 base at J, with 13 bases between. Germline assignment: CDR1 SGHTA and CDR2 FQGNSA. In nucleotides, the CDR3 is TGTGCCAGCAGTCTAGGAGGAAGGAGCAATCAGCCCCAGCATTTT. This gives the protein CASSLGGRSNQPQHF. Full variable domain (rest looked up from reference TRBV7-2 and TRBJ1-5): GAGVSQSPSNKVTEKGKDVELRCDPISGHTALYWYRQSLGQGLEFLIYFQGNSAPDKSGLPSDRFSAERTGGSVSTLTIQRTQQEDSAVYLCASSLGGRSNQPQHFGDGTRLSIL.

This clonotype was seen a handful of times. The V and J genes are TRBV7-9 and TRBJ2-3; no definite D call. The CDR3 sequence is 16 residues long. Trimming pared 6 bases from V and 4 bases from J, leaving 20 bases between. Germline-derived CDR1 and CDR2 are SEHNR and FQNEAQ (reference sequence). In nucleotides, the CDR3 is TGTGCCAGCAGAAAGGCGGCAGCGCATGGGGCAGATACGCAGTATTTT. Translation gives CASRKAAAHGADTQYF.

Ten or more counts support this clonotype. The chain recombines TRBV24-1 with TRBJ1-5; TRBD1 matches 9 bases. V was clipped by 3 bases and J by 6 bases; unmatched bases: 5. The germline gives CDR1 KGHDR, CDR2 SFDVKD. The length of the CDR3 is 15 residues. CDR3 loop: CATSDRTGVFQPQHF. CDR3 sequence (DNA): TGTGCCACCAGTGATCGGACAGGGGTTTTTCAGCCCCAGCATTTT.

In its sample, this clonotype was seen many times. The chain joins TRBV7-6 to TRBJ1-2, with a possible D match to TRBD1 (5 bases). The CDR3 is 13 amino acids. Germline V gene sequence: CDR1 SGHVS, CDR2 FNYEAQ. Trimming removed 5 bases at V and 8 bases at J, with 15 bases between. The CDR3 DNA is TGTGCCAGCAGCGTTAGTGGGGCAAGGGGCTACACCTTC. This encodes CASSVSGARGYTF.

The CDR3 spells CATSDFSRSETQYF. CDR3 coding DNA: TGTGCCACCAGTGATTTCTCCAGGTCAGAGACCCAGTACTTC. The gene calls are TRBV24-1 and TRBJ2-5; unclear D gene. Looked up from germline, CDR1 is KGHDR and CDR2 is SFDVKD. The V end lost 1 base, the J end lost 4 bases, and 9 bases lay between the germline ends. The CDR3 is 14 amino acids.

There are a few counts of this clonotype. The chain links TRBV12-3 or TRBV12-4 to TRBJ1-5, with D uncertain. The V end was cut by 6 bases, the J end by 3 bases, with 12 bases between. CDR3 length: 14 amino acids. CDR3 region: CASRKTGINQPQHF. The CDR3 DNA reads TGTGCCAGCAGAAAAACCGGGATCAATCAGCCCCAGCATTTT.

This clonotype was found many times. The chain uses TRBV14 and TRBJ2-7, with 13 bases matching TRBD2. This CDR3 region has 16 residues. Per the germline V gene, CDR1 is SGHDN and CDR2 is FVKESK. The V gene end was trimmed by 4 bases and the J gene end by 0 bases; junction bases not matched to a gene: 3. This CDR3 reads CASSPRLAGGSYEQYF. The CDR3 nucleotides are TGTGCCAGCAGCCCAAGACTAGCGGGAGGCTCCTACGAGCAGTACTTC.